One and the same sample provided the 2 T cell receptor beta chains below, sequenced in a study of regulatory T cells in long-lasting Graves disease. For TCR beta, libraries came from iRepertoire HTBI primers and Arm-PCR of CDR3 regions. TCRdb passed the multiplex PCR reads through MiXCR, listing each CDR3 protein once. Among more than 450,000 distinct CDR3 sequences listed, roughly 16% were seen once. Noted time point: newly diagnosed GD, antithyroid drugs for less than 3 months. TCR sequences were obtained from RNA taken from PBMCs. This sample was shared with a second study, whose subject was T cells in Graves' hyperthyroidism and ophthalmopathy.

The sequencing used peripheral blood mononuclear cells (PBMCs), collected at new diagnosis, from a patient treated with antithyroid drugs. The receptor source for this set is a man aged 40-49 years with Graves disease.

Of note for this clonotype: A read error may be the cause here, since a much bigger clone is one base away. The chain recombines TRBV20-1 with TRBJ2-7, with D uncertain. V was trimmed by 4 bases and J by 2 bases, leaving 15 bases between them. Germline CDR1 reads DFQATT; CDR2 reads SNEGSKA (reference sequence). The CDR3 extends over 14 amino acids. The CDR3 reads CSAIKDRGPYEQYF. CDR3 DNA sequence: TGCAGTGCTATAAAGGACCGCGGTCCCTACGAGCAGTACTTC.

This clonotype was counted ten times or more. V gene TRBV7-8 combines with J gene TRBJ2-7; 8 bases agree with TRBD2. J was trimmed by 3 bases and V by 3 bases; bases with no gene match: 7. The CDR3 totals 15 residues. Germline V CDR1 and CDR2: SGHVS, FQNEAQ. The CDR3 DNA reads as TGTGCCAGCAGCTTGGCGGGGACTAGTCTCTACGAGCAGTACTTC. This encodes CASSLAGTSLYEQYF.